This T cell receptor (beta chain) was sequenced during a study of blood T cell repertoires in COVID-19. Across the study: Samples taken during acute and convalescent COVID-19 were collected in the United States, Italy and Spain. Nucleic acid was either cDNA or gDNA, and it came from T cells, B-cell-depleted T cells, or PBMCs.

Per the germline V gene, CDR1 is MDHEN and CDR2 is SYDVKM. The CDR3 is 17 amino acids. V was clipped by 4 bases and J by 5 bases; unmatched bases: 11. In the original analysis: Amplifying reference gene primers gave estimates of nucleated cell counts. Sequencing used immunoSEQ multiplex PCR; TCRdb keeps in-frame clones, though not all of them. V and J calls and clone size are given by that table; D and trimming were obtained from the DNA. Of 390,000 or so clones in the sample, around 90% were seen once. The sequenced material came from peripheral blood. V is TRBV28 and J is TRBJ2-1; 10 bases line up with TRBD1. The clonotype originates from a man between 18 and 29 years old with active or convalescent COVID-19. CDR3 DNA: TGTGCCAGCAGTTCCCCCACGCCGGGACAGGGGAACAATGAGCAGTTCTTC. Encoded protein: CASSSPTPGQGNNEQFF. Variable domain in full (rest from reference TRBV28 and TRBJ2-1): DVKVTQSSRYLVKRTGEKVFLECVQDMDHENMFWYRQDPGLGLRLIYFSYDVKMKEKGDIPEGYSVSREKKERFSLILESASTNQTSMYLCASSSPTPGQGNNEQFFGPGTRLTVL.